The 21 T cell receptor beta chains listed next were all sequenced from one sample in a study of blood T cell repertoires in COVID-19. Only in-frame clones appear in the TCRdb table, and some are missing; sequencing was by immunoSEQ multiplex PCR. The sample lists some 130,000 clones; around 82% were seen once. The material sequenced was peripheral blood. These receptors came from a man in his 60s with acute or convalescent COVID-19.

The V gene is TRBV6-5, the J gene TRBJ1-6; TRBD1 aligns across 9 bases. In germline, CDR1 is MNHEY, CDR2 SVGAGI. Trimming took 5 bases from V and 6 from J; bases not matched to a gene: 5. This CDR3 has 15 residues. CDR3 sequence reads: CASSPGTGINSPLHF. CDR3 coding DNA: TGTGCCAGCAGTCCCGGGACAGGGATTAATTCACCCCTCCACTTT.

The chain uses TRBV6-5 and TRBJ1-1, with TRBD1 as a possible D gene (6 bases). Trimming pared 6 bases from V and 4 bases from J, leaving 18 bases between. Per germline, CDR1 MNHEY and CDR2 SVGAGI. This CDR3 comprises 15 residues. The CDR3 DNA is TGTGCCAGCAGCCAAGGGGGGGTAAGGGGCACTGAAGCTTTCTTT. Translated: CASSQGGVRGTEAFF.

The chain joins TRBV6-5 to TRBJ1-1; TRBD1 might be the D (6 bases). The V end was cut by 7 bases, the J end by 3 bases, with 15 bases between. The CDR3 has 14 amino acids. Germline CDR1 is MNHEY and CDR2 is SVGAGI. CDR3 DNA sequence: TGTGCCAGCACCCAGGGGAGGGAGGACACTGAAGCTTTCTTT. Its protein product is CASTQGREDTEAFF.

In the case of this clone: The sample contains more than one DNA sequence encoding this CDR3. V is TRBV19 and J is TRBJ2-5; TRBD1 might be the D (6 bases). CDR3 length equals 14 residues. The germline V gene has CDR1 LNHDA and CDR2 SQIVND (reference sequence). V lost 6 bases and J 2 bases, leaving 13 bases between the germline ends. For the CDR3, the DNA is TGTGCCAGTAGCCCCGGGACAACACAAGAGACCCAGTACTTC. It is translated as CASSPGTTQETQYF. The full variable domain, rest sourced from reference TRBV19 and TRBJ2-5, is DGGITQSPKYLFRKEGQNVTLSCEQNLNHDAMYWYRQDPGQGLRLIYYSQIVNDFQKGDIAEGYSVSREKKESFPLTVTSAQKNPTAFYLCASSPGTTQETQYFGPGTRLLVL.

The rearrangement links TRBV10-3 to TRBJ2-5, with TRBD2 identical over 14 bases. The CDR3 runs to 17 residues. The ends lost 2 bases at V and 0 bases at J; junction bases unmatched: 2. In germline, CDR1 is ENHRY, CDR2 SYGVKD. The CDR3 reads CAISERLAGGYQETQYF. The CDR3 DNA follows: TGTGCCATCAGTGAGCGACTAGCGGGGGGGTACCAAGAGACCCAGTACTTC.

The V and J genes are TRBV9 and TRBJ1-6; a possible D gene is TRBD1 (6 bases). V lost 0 bases to trimming and J lost 3 bases, with 13 bases between them. The CDR3 length is 17 residues. Germline loops: CDR1 SGDLS, CDR2 YYNGEE. The CDR3: CASSVDPGELYNSPLHF. The CDR3 DNA reads as TGTGCCAGCAGCGTAGATCCAGGGGAGCTCTATAATTCACCCCTCCACTTT.

The chain couples TRBV11-2 to TRBJ2-5; TRBD2 aligns across 10 bases. Trimming cost V 5 bases and J 5 bases; bases outside gene matches: 8. The germline V gene encodes CDR1 SGHAT and CDR2 FQNNGV. The CDR3 contains 15 residues. CDR3 in amino acids: CASSDRLAGIETQYF. CDR3 coding DNA: TGTGCCAGCAGCGATAGACTAGCGGGTATCGAGACCCAGTACTTC.

The rearrangement joins TRBV5-1 to TRBJ2-5; D is perhaps TRBD1 (5 bases). The CDR3 is made up of 14 amino acids. The germline gives CDR1 SGHRS, CDR2 YFSETQ. V was shortened by 0 bases and J by 5 bases, with 11 bases between the two germline ends. Written as DNA, the CDR3 is TGCGCCAGCAGCTTGGAGGGGCCCCAGGAGACCCAGTACTTC. Protein product: CASSLEGPQETQYF.

The V and J genes are TRBV30 and TRBJ1-2; possibly TRBD1 for D (5 bases). The CDR3 totals 14 residues. V was pared by 0 bases and J by 8 bases, with 16 bases between. CDR1 is GTSNPN, CDR2 SVGIG, per germline (reference sequence). The CDR3, as DNA: TGTGCCTGGAGTGTACCGGGGGTTACGCGAGGCTACACCTTC. It codes for CAWSVPGVTRGYTF.

The rearrangement uses TRBV12-3 or TRBV12-4 and TRBJ2-7, with D uncertain. Trimming pared 0 bases from V and 3 bases from J, leaving 6 bases between. The CDR3 totals 13 residues. CDR3 region: CASSLAFFYEQYF. The CDR3 DNA reads TGTGCCAGCAGTTTAGCCTTTTTCTACGAGCAGTACTTC.

This sequence joins TRBV29-1 and TRBJ2-7; D is possibly TRBD1 (6 bases). Germline V gene lookup returns CDR1 SQVTM and CDR2 ANQGSEA. The CDR3 covers 12 residues. V was trimmed by 2 bases and J by 5 bases, leaving 10 bases between them. CDR3 sequence (DNA): TGCAGCGTTGAAAAGGCAGGGGACGAGCAGTACTTC. Amino acids: CSVEKAGDEQYF.

The genes are TRBV9 and TRBJ2-2; no clear D. CDR3 size: 14 residues. The V end was cut by 0 bases, the J end by 3 bases, with 6 bases between. Germline V lookup: CDR1 SGDLS, CDR2 YYNGEE. CDR3 nucleotide sequence: TGTGCCAGCAGCGTAGACTCATACACCGGGGAGCTGTTTTTT. This encodes CASSVDSYTGELFF.

This clone was detected only once. The chain employs TRBV27 and TRBJ1-5; D possibly corresponds to TRBD1 (5 bases). V was clipped by 3 bases and J by 0 bases, with 9 bases between them. This CDR3 contains 15 residues. Germline CDR1 is MNHEY and CDR2 is SMNVEV (reference sequence). CDR3 protein: CASSLAGYSNQPQHF. DNA of the CDR3: TGTGCCAGCAGTTTGGCAGGGTATAGCAATCAGCCCCAGCATTTT.

The V and J genes are TRBV27 and TRBJ2-5, with TRBD2 identical over 7 bases. The CDR3 consists of 14 residues. Germline CDR1 reads MNHEY; CDR2 reads SMNVEV (reference sequence). Trimming cost V 5 bases and J 2 bases; bases outside gene matches: 5. The CDR3 loop reads CASSMSGAQETQYF. CDR3 in DNA: TGTGCCAGCAGTATGAGCGGGGCACAAGAGACCCAGTACTTC.

The genes are TRBV27 and TRBJ2-2, with 11 bases fitting TRBD2. CDR3 size: 22 residues. From germline, CDR1 is MNHEY and CDR2 SMNVEV (reference sequence). Germline trimming cut 5 bases from V and 6 bases from J; bases unmatched to any gene: 26. This CDR3 is CASSPSGRGWLAGGPSAGELFF. For the CDR3, the DNA is TGTGCCAGCAGTCCCTCCGGTCGGGGGTGGCTAGCGGGGGGTCCGAGCGCCGGGGAGCTGTTTTTT.

This clone was picked up a small number of times. The rearrangement uses TRBV6-2 or TRBV6-3 and TRBJ2-1, with 10 positions matching TRBD2. Germline CDR1 reads MNHEY; CDR2 reads SVGEGT. The CDR3 contains 16 residues. The ends lost 5 bases at V and 3 bases at J; junction bases unmatched: 7. As DNA, the CDR3 is TGTGCCAGCAGTGACCTAGCTAGCGGGAGCTACAATGAGCAGTTCTTC. Translating it yields CASSDLASGSYNEQFF.

The rearrangement links TRBV24-1 to TRBJ2-2, with 10 bases identical to TRBD1. V was pared by 4 bases and J by 3 bases, with 4 bases of the junction left unmatched. From germline, CDR1 is KGHDR and CDR2 SFDVKD. CDR3 size: 16 residues. The chain's CDR3 is CATSERTGGDTGELFF. Written as DNA, the CDR3 is TGTGCCACCAGTGAACGGACAGGGGGTGACACCGGGGAGCTGTTTTTT.

The CDR3 region has the DNA TGTGCCAGCAGCCAACCTGCGGGGGTGTGGGAGACCCAGTACTTC. Its protein product is CASSQPAGVWETQYF. The V and J genes are TRBV25-1 and TRBJ2-5; 7 bases are shared with TRBD2. Losses at the gene ends were 6 bases for V and 5 bases for J; bases not matched to a gene: 12. The CDR3 length is 15 residues. Germline loops: CDR1 MGHDK, CDR2 SYGVNS.

The CDR3 nucleotides are TGTGCCAGCAGTCACGCTAGCGGGATGATCATTACAGATACGCAGTATTTT. Translated, it gives CASSHASGMIITDTQYF. The chain combines TRBV27 with TRBJ2-3, with 9 bases matching TRBD2. CDR1 and CDR2 from the germline V gene are MNHEY and SMNVEV (reference sequence). This CDR3 has 17 residues. The V segment lost 5 bases and the J segment 3 bases; nucleotides outside the gene matches: 12.

The rearrangement joins TRBV6-6 to TRBJ2-3; 11 bases line up with TRBD2. The CDR3 runs 16 residues. The germline V gene has CDR1 MNHNY and CDR2 SVGAGI (reference sequence). The V gene end was trimmed by 6 bases and the J gene end by 0 bases; junction bases not matched to a gene: 5. Here the CDR3 DNA reads TGTGCCAGCAGGCGGGGGACTAGCGGTAGCACAGATACGCAGTATTTT. The encoded protein is CASRRGTSGSTDTQYF.

This clone has more than one count but fewer than ten. This chain joins TRBV19 and TRBJ2-1; TRBD2 aligns across 11 bases. CDR3 length: 19 residues. Germline-derived CDR1 and CDR2 are LNHDA and SQIVND (reference sequence). V trimming: 3 bases; J trimming: 7 bases; junction bases outside the gene matches: 17. CDR3 coding DNA: TGTGCCAGTAGTATCGCCGCGGGACTAGCGGACGTCCCGGGGAATGAGCAGTTCTTC. Amino acid sequence: CASSIAAGLADVPGNEQFF.